This T cell receptor beta chain derives from a study of blood T cell repertoires in COVID-19. The overall study: Acute and convalescent COVID-19 samples came from the United States, Italy and Spain. Nucleic acid was either cDNA or gDNA, and it came from T cells, B-cell-depleted T cells, or PBMCs.

TCRdb keeps only in-frame clones here, not all; method: immunoSEQ multiplex PCR. Among about 150,000 clones listed, approximately 84% were seen once. Germline CDR1 LGHNA, CDR2 YNFKEQ. V was shortened by 0 bases and J by 5 bases, with 10 bases between the two germline ends. This CDR3 is built from 14 residues. The sequencing input was peripheral blood. The rearrangement uses TRBV4-2 and TRBJ2-5; D gene uncertain. The sequence came from an elderly woman with acute or convalescent COVID-19. CDR3 coding DNA: TGTGCCAGCAGCCAAGATCTGAACTTCGAGACCCAGTACTTC. This encodes CASSQDLNFETQYF.